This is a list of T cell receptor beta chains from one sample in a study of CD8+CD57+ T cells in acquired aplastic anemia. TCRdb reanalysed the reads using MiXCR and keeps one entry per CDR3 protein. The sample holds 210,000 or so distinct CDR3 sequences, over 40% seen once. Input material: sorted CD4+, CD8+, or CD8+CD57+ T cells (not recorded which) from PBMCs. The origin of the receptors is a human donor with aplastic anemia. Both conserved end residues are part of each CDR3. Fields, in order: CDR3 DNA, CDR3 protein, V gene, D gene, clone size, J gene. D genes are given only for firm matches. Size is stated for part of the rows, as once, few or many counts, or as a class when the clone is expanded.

CDR3nt: TGCAGTGCTAGTAGGGGGGGCCGAAGAGATACGCAGTATTTT
CDR3aa: CSASRGGRRDTQYF
v_gene: TRBV20-1
d_gene: .
abundance: .
j_gene: TRBJ2-3

CDR3nt: TGTGCCAGCAGCCAACGAGGGACAGGGGGTGGGGGCACTGAAGCTTTCTTT
CDR3aa: CASSQRGTGGGGTEAFF
v_gene: TRBV16
d_gene: TRBD1
abundance: many
j_gene: TRBJ1-1

CDR3nt: TGTGCCAGTAGTATTGCTTCCCGAGGTGGCTACACCTTC
CDR3aa: CASSIASRGGYTF
v_gene: TRBV19
d_gene: .
abundance: .
j_gene: TRBJ1-2

CDR3nt: TGTGCCAGCAGTCGCACCGTGGCGGGGGGGTCCTCCGAAGGGCAGTTCTTC
CDR3aa: CASSRTVAGGSSEGQFF
v_gene: TRBV2
d_gene: TRBD2
abundance: .
j_gene: TRBJ2-1

CDR3nt: TGTGCCAGCAGCCCTCTTACAGGGCGTAATTCACCCCTCCACTTT
CDR3aa: CASSPLTGRNSPLHF
v_gene: TRBV7-9
d_gene: .
abundance: many
j_gene: TRBJ1-6

CDR3nt: TGTGCCACCAGCAGCAACGGGTCTGGGGCCAACGTCCTGACTTTC
CDR3aa: CATSSNGSGANVLTF
v_gene: TRBV15
d_gene: .
abundance: .
j_gene: TRBJ2-6

CDR3nt: TGTGCCAGCAGACAACTTTGGGGGGACGCAGATACGCAGTATTTT
CDR3aa: CASRQLWGDADTQYF
v_gene: TRBV2
d_gene: .
abundance: many
j_gene: TRBJ2-3

CDR3nt: TGTGCCAGCAGCTTGGGGGGGTTCCAAGAGACCCAGTACTTC
CDR3aa: CASSLGGFQETQYF
v_gene: TRBV5-1
d_gene: TRBD2
abundance: many
j_gene: TRBJ2-5

CDR3nt: TGTGCCAGCAGCTTAGATCCCCGGGGCTTGGAGCAGTACTTC
CDR3aa: CASSLDPRGLEQYF
v_gene: TRBV11-2
d_gene: .
abundance: once
j_gene: TRBJ2-7

CDR3nt: TGTGCCAGCAGCGTGGACATTTCCTACGAGCAGTACTTC
CDR3aa: CASSVDISYEQYF
v_gene: TRBV7-3
d_gene: .
abundance: few
j_gene: TRBJ2-7

CDR3nt: TGCAGTGCTCTTTTTGGGGCGAACACTGAAGCTTTCTTT
CDR3aa: CSALFGANTEAFF
v_gene: TRBV20-1
d_gene: .
abundance: few
j_gene: TRBJ1-1

CDR3nt: TGTGCCAGCAGCCCGCTGGACCCCCGGCCCTACGAGCAGTACTTC
CDR3aa: CASSPLDPRPYEQYF
v_gene: TRBV11-2
d_gene: .
abundance: .
j_gene: TRBJ2-7

CDR3nt: TGTGCCAGTTTATCCAGGGGGCGTACCGGGGAGCTGTTTTTT
CDR3aa: CASLSRGRTGELFF
v_gene: TRBV19
d_gene: TRBD1
abundance: many
j_gene: TRBJ2-2

CDR3nt: TGTGCCAGCAGCCCCGTTGGGACAGGGGGAGGAGGGACTGGAAACACCATATATTTT
CDR3aa: CASSPVGTGGGGTGNTIYF
v_gene: TRBV9
d_gene: TRBD1
abundance: many
j_gene: TRBJ1-3

CDR3nt: TGCGCCAGCAGCCAAGTCGTTCCAGGCTCTACAACTAATGAAAAACTGTTTTTT
CDR3aa: CASSQVVPGSTTNEKLFF
v_gene: TRBV4-1
d_gene: .
abundance: few
j_gene: TRBJ1-4

CDR3nt: TGTGCCAGCAGCTCGGGACAGGGATTCTACGAGCAGTACTTC
CDR3aa: CASSSGQGFYEQYF
v_gene: TRBV2
d_gene: TRBD1
abundance: many
j_gene: TRBJ2-7

CDR3nt: TGTGCCAGCAGTACTCTTCAAGAGACCCAGTACTTC
CDR3aa: CASSTLQETQYF
v_gene: TRBV2
d_gene: .
abundance: .
j_gene: TRBJ2-5

CDR3nt: TGTGCCAGCGGCGGTTTCATGAACACTGAAGCTTTCTTT
CDR3aa: CASGGFMNTEAFF
v_gene: TRBV2
d_gene: .
abundance: few
j_gene: TRBJ1-1

CDR3nt: TGTGCCAGTAGCGATCCCCCTGACTATGGCTACACCTTC
CDR3aa: CASSDPPDYGYTF
v_gene: TRBV19
d_gene: .
abundance: few
j_gene: TRBJ1-2

CDR3nt: TGTGCCAGCAGCCCTCCGGGACTAGCGGACCAAGAGACCCAGTACTTC
CDR3aa: CASSPPGLADQETQYF
v_gene: TRBV7-3
d_gene: TRBD2
abundance: .
j_gene: TRBJ2-5

CDR3nt: TGTGCCAGCAGTTTTGGGACAGGGGCCGGAAACACCATATATTTT
CDR3aa: CASSFGTGAGNTIYF
v_gene: TRBV2
d_gene: TRBD1
abundance: .
j_gene: TRBJ1-3

CDR3nt: TGTGCCAGCAGTTACACCGGGACAGGGGGGGAAAAACTGTTTTTT
CDR3aa: CASSYTGTGGEKLFF
v_gene: TRBV28
d_gene: TRBD1
abundance: .
j_gene: TRBJ1-4

CDR3nt: TGCAGTGCTAGTAGGGGCCAGGGGCCGTACACTGAAGCTTTCTTT
CDR3aa: CSASRGQGPYTEAFF
v_gene: TRBV20-1
d_gene: .
abundance: .
j_gene: TRBJ1-1

CDR3nt: TGTGCCAGCAGTGAAGGGGGCGGGGAGCTGTTTTTT
CDR3aa: CASSEGGGELFF
v_gene: TRBV2
d_gene: .
abundance: few
j_gene: TRBJ2-2

CDR3nt: TGTGCCAGCAGTGAGGGACAGGGGGCGTATGGCTACACCTTC
CDR3aa: CASSEGQGAYGYTF
v_gene: TRBV2
d_gene: TRBD1
abundance: .
j_gene: TRBJ1-2

CDR3nt: TGCGCCAGCAGTGAGACAGGGGTAGAGACCCAGTACTTC
CDR3aa: CASSETGVETQYF
v_gene: TRBV10-1
d_gene: TRBD1
abundance: .
j_gene: TRBJ2-5

CDR3nt: TGTGCCAGCAGCGTAGGGAAGGGGACGGGATCACCCCTCCACTTT
CDR3aa: CASSVGKGTGSPLHF
v_gene: TRBV9
d_gene: .
abundance: many
j_gene: TRBJ1-6

CDR3nt: TGCAGCGCTCAATCCTCCGGGACAGGGAATGGCTACACCTTC
CDR3aa: CSAQSSGTGNGYTF
v_gene: TRBV29-1
d_gene: TRBD1
abundance: .
j_gene: TRBJ1-2

CDR3nt: TGCGCCAGCAGCCCCAAGCGGGGGGACAGAACTGGAAACACCATATATTTT
CDR3aa: CASSPKRGDRTGNTIYF
v_gene: TRBV4-1
d_gene: TRBD1
abundance: many
j_gene: TRBJ1-3

CDR3nt: TGTGCCAGCAGTGTAGGGGAGGGTCAAGAGACCCAGTACTTC
CDR3aa: CASSVGEGQETQYF
v_gene: TRBV6-1
d_gene: TRBD2
abundance: .
j_gene: TRBJ2-5

CDR3nt: TGTGCCAGCAGCTCCCCGGGACAGGGGGCGGAGACCCAGTACTTC
CDR3aa: CASSSPGQGAETQYF
v_gene: TRBV7-9
d_gene: TRBD1
abundance: .
j_gene: TRBJ2-5

CDR3nt: TGCAGTGCGGAAGGGACTAGCGGGAGTAATGAGCAGTTCTTC
CDR3aa: CSAEGTSGSNEQFF
v_gene: TRBV20-1
d_gene: TRBD2
abundance: .
j_gene: TRBJ2-1

CDR3nt: TGTGCCAGCAGCCCCGGACTCGAAGAGACCCAGTACTTC
CDR3aa: CASSPGLEETQYF
v_gene: TRBV9
d_gene: .
abundance: few
j_gene: TRBJ2-5

CDR3nt: TGTGCCAGCAGCTTGGCAGGACAAGGAGATGAAAAACTGTTTTTT
CDR3aa: CASSLAGQGDEKLFF
v_gene: TRBV5-6
d_gene: .
abundance: .
j_gene: TRBJ1-4

CDR3nt: TGTGCCTCCCAAAGCGGGGCCATTCGAGAGACCCAGTACTTC
CDR3aa: CASQSGAIRETQYF
v_gene: TRBV10-3
d_gene: TRBD2
abundance: .
j_gene: TRBJ2-5

CDR3nt: TGTGCCAGCAGCTTTGAAGGCCCCTACGAGCAGTACTTC
CDR3aa: CASSFEGPYEQYF
v_gene: TRBV7-8
d_gene: .
abundance: .
j_gene: TRBJ2-7

CDR3nt: TGTGCCAGCAGCCAAGCCCCAGCGGGGGGTGCAGATACGCAGTATTTT
CDR3aa: CASSQAPAGGADTQYF
v_gene: TRBV7-2
d_gene: TRBD2
abundance: .
j_gene: TRBJ2-3

CDR3nt: TGTGCCTGGAGTGACCCTGGTACCCAATCCACTGAAGCTTTCTTT
CDR3aa: CAWSDPGTQSTEAFF
v_gene: TRBV30
d_gene: .
abundance: .
j_gene: TRBJ1-1

CDR3nt: TGTGCCATCAGTGAGATAGCGGGCCCGGGGTCCTACGAGCAGTACTTC
CDR3aa: CAISEIAGPGSYEQYF
v_gene: TRBV10-3
d_gene: TRBD2
abundance: many
j_gene: TRBJ2-7

CDR3nt: TGCGCCAGCAGCCAAGAAGGGGGGATGATGGGGGTCTATGGCTACACCTTC
CDR3aa: CASSQEGGMMGVYGYTF
v_gene: TRBV4-1
d_gene: .
abundance: few
j_gene: TRBJ1-2

CDR3nt: TGCAGTGCTAGTGATAATTCACCCCTCCACTTT
CDR3aa: CSASDNSPLHF
v_gene: TRBV20-1
d_gene: .
abundance: .
j_gene: TRBJ1-6

CDR3nt: TGTGCCAGCAGCCCTGGGACCTCGGACACCGGGGAGCTGTTTTTT
CDR3aa: CASSPGTSDTGELFF
v_gene: TRBV7-9
d_gene: .
abundance: many
j_gene: TRBJ2-2

CDR3nt: TGTGCCAGTAGTATCCGGACAGGGGGTAAGACCCAGTACTTC
CDR3aa: CASSIRTGGKTQYF
v_gene: TRBV19
d_gene: TRBD1
abundance: .
j_gene: TRBJ2-5

CDR3nt: TGTGCCAGCTCCGACGGGCAGCCCCTGAACACTGAAGCTTTCTTT
CDR3aa: CASSDGQPLNTEAFF
v_gene: TRBV9
d_gene: .
abundance: .
j_gene: TRBJ1-1

CDR3nt: TGCGCCACCAGACAGGGTATGGGCGAGCAGTACTTC
CDR3aa: CATRQGMGEQYF
v_gene: TRBV5-1
d_gene: TRBD1
abundance: few
j_gene: TRBJ2-7

CDR3nt: .
CDR3aa: CATSGDRVKGAPLWLHLRFGELFF
v_gene: TRBV15
d_gene: .
abundance: .
j_gene: TRBJ2-2

CDR3nt: TGCAGTGCTAGTGCTAGCGGGGGGCCTCGCCGGGATACGCAGTATTTT
CDR3aa: CSASASGGPRRDTQYF
v_gene: TRBV20-1
d_gene: TRBD2
abundance: many
j_gene: TRBJ2-3

CDR3nt: TGTGCCAGCAGTTCCCCGTTACAGGCAGGGCGGAACACTGAAGCTTTCTTT
CDR3aa: CASSSPLQAGRNTEAFF
v_gene: TRBV12-3/TRBV12-4
d_gene: .
abundance: .
j_gene: TRBJ1-1

CDR3nt: TGTGCCAGCAGTGAAGGGACAGGGGTGGGGGAGACCCAGTACTTC
CDR3aa: CASSEGTGVGETQYF
v_gene: TRBV25-1
d_gene: TRBD1
abundance: .
j_gene: TRBJ2-5

CDR3nt: TGTGCCAGCAGTACAGGGCTCTATGGCTACACCTTC
CDR3aa: CASSTGLYGYTF
v_gene: TRBV12-3/TRBV12-4
d_gene: .
abundance: .
j_gene: TRBJ1-2

CDR3nt: TGCGCCAGCATCGGGACTAGCGGGGGCACAGATACGCAGTATTTT
CDR3aa: CASIGTSGGTDTQYF
v_gene: TRBV10-2
d_gene: TRBD2
abundance: .
j_gene: TRBJ2-3

CDR3nt: TGTGCCAGCAGTTACCCCCGACAGGGAAGCTACAATTCACCCCTCCACTTT
CDR3aa: CASSYPRQGSYNSPLHF
v_gene: TRBV6-2/TRBV6-3
d_gene: TRBD1
abundance: many
j_gene: TRBJ1-6

CDR3nt: TGTGCCAGCAGCTTTGGCCAGCAAGAGACCCAGTACTTC
CDR3aa: CASSFGQQETQYF
v_gene: TRBV5-8
d_gene: .
abundance: medium-sized
j_gene: TRBJ2-5

CDR3nt: TGCAGTGCCCCCATGACAGGGGAAGGAAGAGACACCTTC
CDR3aa: CSAPMTGEGRDTF
v_gene: TRBV20-1
d_gene: TRBD1
abundance: once
j_gene: TRBJ1-2

CDR3nt: TGTGCCAGCAGCTTAGACCGATACAATGAGCAGTTCTTC
CDR3aa: CASSLDRYNEQFF
v_gene: TRBV7-7
d_gene: .
abundance: .
j_gene: TRBJ2-1

CDR3nt: TGTGCCAGCTCACCAGCAGGGGGGGAAGGCACTGAAGCTTTCTTT
CDR3aa: CASSPAGGEGTEAFF
v_gene: TRBV18
d_gene: TRBD1
abundance: few
j_gene: TRBJ1-1

CDR3nt: TGTGCCACCAGCAGAGGGAAGGACCGGAACACTGAAGCTTTCTTT
CDR3aa: CATSRGKDRNTEAFF
v_gene: TRBV15
d_gene: .
abundance: .
j_gene: TRBJ1-1

CDR3nt: TGCAGCGTTACTGAGGGGGGTGAGCAGTTCTTC
CDR3aa: CSVTEGGEQFF
v_gene: TRBV29-1
d_gene: .
abundance: .
j_gene: TRBJ2-1

CDR3nt: TGTGCCAGCAGCCTCCCTGGACAGGGGGTAACTTACGAGCAGTACTTC
CDR3aa: CASSLPGQGVTYEQYF
v_gene: TRBV11-2
d_gene: TRBD1
abundance: .
j_gene: TRBJ2-7

CDR3nt: TGTGCCAGCAGCCTCGGACTCCGCTACACCTTC
CDR3aa: CASSLGLRYTF
v_gene: TRBV11-2
d_gene: .
abundance: many
j_gene: TRBJ1-2